This T cell receptor beta chain was sequenced during a study of identical twins (dated by TCRdb to the mid-2010s). Background for the entire study: The study deep-sequenced TCR alpha and beta repertoires from monozygotic twins, unrelated adults of various ages and cord blood to test whether fetal clonotypes persist. To rule out contamination, the twin experiments were replicated at different times with different library preparation protocols.

Every donor in the study was a healthy Caucasian. Using Miltenyi CD45RO+ enrichment and human naive T-cell isolation kits, memory (CD45RO+) and naive T cells were isolated from PBMC. The CDR1 and CDR2 encoded by the germline V gene are SNHLY and FYNNEI. The CDR3 measures 11 amino acids from cysteine to phenylalanine. Just CDR3 DNA is preserved here, 33 bases in frame from base 1. V is clipped by 8 bases and J by 5 bases, and the sequence between their germline boundaries is 10 bases long. The protocol used for the library was 5' RACE. The instrument given in TCRdb is Illumina HiSeq 2000. A universal primer binding site was added through template switching, and the final cDNA carried a unique molecular identifier so that TCR cDNA molecules could be counted accurately. Specific primers in the conserved constant-segment region were used to synthesize first-strand cDNA for TCR alpha and beta chains. To control for contamination, each cDNA library was double barcoded with a SMART-Mk sample barcode plus Illumina barcodes. Two successive PCR steps introduced TruSeq adapter sequences along with Illumina sample barcodes. TCR alpha and beta cDNA libraries were sequenced on the Illumina HiSeq platform with custom primers. On the study's bioinformatics: Raw reads were processed with MiGEC to extract unique molecular identifiers, and MiXCR was used to determine CDR3 positions. For each individual, recombination models were inferred using an EM algorithm with the repgenHMM and IGoR tools. Shared clonotype analysis was performed with the tcR package in R, normalizing sharing by the product of cloneset sizes. To study raw recombination free of thymic and clonal selection effects, out-of-frame nonproductive sequences were analyzed. Using fastp at Q25 and MiXCR, TCRdb reprocessed the public reads and kept productive beta chains. Duplicate CDR3 protein sequences are folded into a single record with the most common DNA and genes. V and J calls and clone size were set by TCRdb, not the authors. A total of around 100,000 distinct CDR3 sequences appear in this sample, 5.9% of them only once. The ten most abundant clones make up over 9.5% of the sample.

In its sample, this clonotype was seen many times. Which antigen it targets is not known. Base qualities are not recorded, but no much larger clone differs from it by a single base. Beyond this particular receptor, the publication reports: In beta out-of-frame sequences, excess twin sharing was weaker, because having fewer shared sequences lowered the signal-to-noise ratio. Invariant T cells such as MAIT and iNKT could partly confound zero-insertion analyses, although diverse VJ usage argued against such confounding for most clonotypes. Compared with coincidental sharing between unrelated individuals, an excess of low generation-probability sequences was observed among out-of-frame TCR alpha sequences shared between twins. Out-of-frame TCR alpha sharing in monozygotic twins was systematically underestimated by recombination models, whereas sharing between unrelated individuals was in agreement with the recombination models. Because the same donors could not be followed over many years, conclusions were based on cross-sectional statistical analysis. Fewer insertions were carried by abundant cord blood beta clonotypes, a similar but weaker trend appeared in young adult naive repertoires, and no such trend appeared in memory repertoires.

This clonotype was obtained from a woman in her forties or fifties in good health. Material for sequencing was memory T cells sorted from blood. The cell subset or site label for this specimen denotes: CD45RO+ enriched T cells. Here the chain combines TRBV2 and TRBJ2-7, with the D gene not clear enough to name. DNA sequence: TGTGCCAGCGGGGTTAGGCACGAGCAGTACTTC. Translated, it reads CASGVRHEQYF.